The T cell receptor beta chain under discussion was sequenced for a study of graft-versus-host responses after intestinal transplantation. Study-wide results and caveats: The study associated peak circulating GvH clone levels with early post-transplant HvG declines. Elevated graft-versus-host to host-versus-graft clonal ratios in allografts were recorded for patients with graft-donor T cell macrochimerism.

TCRdb keeps only in-frame clones here, not all; method: immunoSEQ multiplex PCR. The sample shows 130,000 to 150,000 clones, 92% of them seen only once. The CDR3 loop spans 15 amino acids. Trimming removed 4 bases from V and 3 bases from J; junction bases left unmatched: 9. Germline V lookup: CDR1 SGDLS, CDR2 YYNGEE. As regards this clone: Antigen: not known.

The chain joins TRBV9 to TRBJ2-7; 8 bases line up with TRBD2. The receptor comes from a human donor who received an intestinal transplant. The sample consisted of unstimulated CD4+ T cells sorted from spleen or lymph node cells, taken before intestinal transplant. The CDR3 nucleotides read TGTGCCAGCAGCCCCGGGCTAGCGGGTGTCTACGAGCAGTACTTC. Amino acids: CASSPGLAGVYEQYF.